A selection of T cell receptor beta chains follows, all from one sample in a study of CD8 T cells in ankylosing spondylitis. TCRdb independently ran MiXCR on the 5' RACE reads; one entry per CDR3 protein. This table holds roughly 200,000 distinct CDR3 sequences, 13% found once. The sample taken for sequencing was blood, either unsorted or a sorted T cell fraction (not recorded which). Source of these receptors: a male donor with ankylosing spondylitis or in good health (not recorded which). Both conserved end residues are part of each CDR3. Each record gives: V gene, CDR3 length, clone size, CDR3 protein. Clone size appears in some rows only: once, few, many, or a class for an expanded clone.

V gene: TRBV6-1
CDR3 length: 12
clone size: .
CDR3 protein: CATRTSNQPQHF

V gene: TRBV5-1
CDR3 length: 15
clone size: few
CDR3 protein: CASSLYGTRGDTQYF

V gene: TRBV15
CDR3 length: 13
clone size: .
CDR3 protein: CATSPWGSETQYF

V gene: TRBV4-1
CDR3 length: 13
clone size: few
CDR3 protein: CASSQGRVGELFF

V gene: TRBV27
CDR3 length: 12
clone size: .
CDR3 protein: CASLGIYNEQFF

V gene: TRBV7-8
CDR3 length: 19
clone size: many
CDR3 protein: CASSLYQAPRDRGLWEQYF

V gene: TRBV4-2
CDR3 length: 13
clone size: few
CDR3 protein: CASSQGRVNEQFF

V gene: TRBV27
CDR3 length: 16
clone size: few
CDR3 protein: CASSLFRGPSYNEQFF

V gene: TRBV20-1
CDR3 length: 15
clone size: few
CDR3 protein: CSASDREGSGNTIYF

V gene: TRBV13
CDR3 length: 11
clone size: .
CDR3 protein: CASSAGVGYTF

V gene: TRBV4-1
CDR3 length: 17
clone size: .
CDR3 protein: CASSQGAGEGWYNEQFF

V gene: TRBV9
CDR3 length: 13
clone size: .
CDR3 protein: CASSGQNYNEQFF

V gene: TRBV6-5
CDR3 length: 15
clone size: .
CDR3 protein: CASSYSMSFNYGYTF

V gene: TRBV27
CDR3 length: 13
clone size: few
CDR3 protein: CASSVRGSDTQYF

V gene: TRBV3-1
CDR3 length: 15
clone size: .
CDR3 protein: CASSVTGTGYNEQFF

V gene: TRBV21-1
CDR3 length: 15
clone size: few
CDR3 protein: CASSMGTSDQETQYF

V gene: TRBV4-1
CDR3 length: 12
clone size: many
CDR3 protein: CASSQGTTEAFF

V gene: TRBV7-9
CDR3 length: 14
clone size: few
CDR3 protein: CASSHMAANTEAFF

V gene: TRBV12-3/TRBV12-4
CDR3 length: 14
clone size: many
CDR3 protein: CASSPQGVGEKLFF

V gene: TRBV10-3
CDR3 length: 14
clone size: .
CDR3 protein: CAISEPGGTETQYF

V gene: TRBV27
CDR3 length: 13
clone size: many
CDR3 protein: CASSRTLTDTQYF

V gene: TRBV12-3/TRBV12-4
CDR3 length: 16
clone size: .
CDR3 protein: CASSKHDGTSTGELFF

V gene: TRBV5-1
CDR3 length: 15
clone size: .
CDR3 protein: CASTPGQGAGDTQYF

V gene: TRBV5-1
CDR3 length: 13
clone size: .
CDR3 protein: CASSWDRPYEQYF

V gene: TRBV5-1
CDR3 length: 14
clone size: few
CDR3 protein: CASSLAVGRYEQYF

V gene: TRBV25-1
CDR3 length: 14
clone size: many
CDR3 protein: CASSERGGQETQYF

V gene: TRBV7-8
CDR3 length: 16
clone size: many
CDR3 protein: CASSLAVGGASNEQFF

V gene: TRBV4-1
CDR3 length: 16
clone size: .
CDR3 protein: CASSQDGDRANNEQFF

V gene: TRBV4-1
CDR3 length: 16
clone size: .
CDR3 protein: CASSLIGQGHRYEQYF

V gene: TRBV12-3/TRBV12-4
CDR3 length: 14
clone size: few
CDR3 protein: CASSYTNQNTEAFF

V gene: TRBV12-3/TRBV12-4
CDR3 length: 14
clone size: few
CDR3 protein: CASSPPGNLIEAFF

V gene: TRBV4-1
CDR3 length: 15
clone size: .
CDR3 protein: CASSRGVLLSYEQYF

V gene: TRBV4-1
CDR3 length: 15
clone size: few
CDR3 protein: CASSPPGQGIDEQFF

V gene: TRBV4-1
CDR3 length: 14
clone size: many
CDR3 protein: CASSQGWTGYEQYF

V gene: TRBV5-1
CDR3 length: 13
clone size: few
CDR3 protein: CASSLEAPDTQYF

V gene: TRBV4-2
CDR3 length: 17
clone size: .
CDR3 protein: CASSQDSLEGTFRGYTF

V gene: TRBV5-1
CDR3 length: 15
clone size: many
CDR3 protein: CASSTGTGSDQPQHF